This TCR beta chain originates from a study of technical replicates of blood from a handful of donors. Measured with immunoSEQ multiplex PCR; TCRdb has only the in-frame clones, and not every one. The sample lists 60,000 to 85,000 clones, about 94% occurring once. The germline V gene has CDR1 LNHDA and CDR2 SQIVND (reference sequence). The CDR3 has 12 amino acids. Trimming removed 7 bases at V and 7 bases at J, with 13 bases between. The chain carries TRBV19 and TRBJ1-2; a possible D gene is TRBD1 (6 bases). The sequenced sample was T cells isolated from PBMCs. This clonotype was obtained from a human donor in good health. The CDR3 DNA is TGTGCCAGTACCAACCTGGGGGCTGGCTACACCTTC. Translating it yields CASTNLGAGYTF.